The clone carrying this T cell receptor beta chain was seen a few times. Its antigen is as yet unknown. The data were obtained in a study of post-analysis software for immune sequencing data. Findings and limits, study-wide: Controls showed lower frequencies than patients for several TRBV segments, and TRBV5-6, TRBV5-1 and TRBV20-1 were among these. Normalized Chao1 diversity in multiple sclerosis patients fell significantly below that of controls.

The CDR3 is 13 residues long. V lost 4 bases to trimming and J lost 10 bases; unmatched junction nucleotides: 6. Germline-derived CDR1 and CDR2 are ENHRY and SYGVKD. Presence of unique molecular identifiers characterized the TCR beta cDNA libraries. Yield was approximately 500,000 cDNA molecules from roughly 1 to 10 million T cells. MiXCR, run by TCRdb on the PCR reads, gives a single entry per CDR3 protein. The data contain some 690,000 distinct CDR3 sequences, roughly three fifths of them singletons. The sequence came from a girl aged 2 to 9 with multiple sclerosis. Input material: blood. This chain links TRBV10-3 with TRBJ2-1, with 8 bases aligning to TRBD1. CDR3 DNA: TGTGCCATCAGTGCACGACAGGGGATCGAGCAGTTCTTC. It codes for CAISARQGIEQFF.